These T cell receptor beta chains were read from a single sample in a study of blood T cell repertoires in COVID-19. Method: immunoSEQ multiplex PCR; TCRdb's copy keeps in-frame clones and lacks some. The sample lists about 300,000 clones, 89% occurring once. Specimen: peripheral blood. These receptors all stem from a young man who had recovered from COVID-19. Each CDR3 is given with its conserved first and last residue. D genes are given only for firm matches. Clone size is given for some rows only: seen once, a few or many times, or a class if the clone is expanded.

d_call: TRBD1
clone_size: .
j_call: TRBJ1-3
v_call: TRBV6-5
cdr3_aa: CASSYDRAPGNTIYF
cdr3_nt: TGTGCCAGCAGTTACGACAGGGCACCTGGAAACACCATATATTTT

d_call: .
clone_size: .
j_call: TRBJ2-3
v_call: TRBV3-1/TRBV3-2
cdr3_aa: CASSLRRLEIYTDTQYF
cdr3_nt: TGTGCCAGCAGCCTACGCCGGCTAGAGATCTACACAGATACGCAGTATTTT

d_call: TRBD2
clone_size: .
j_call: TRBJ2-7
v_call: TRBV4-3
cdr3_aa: CASSQRLAGGSNEQYF
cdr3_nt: TGCGCCAGCAGCCAACGTCTAGCGGGGGGTTCTAACGAGCAGTACTTC

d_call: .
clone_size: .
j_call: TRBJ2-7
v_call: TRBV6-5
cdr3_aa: CASTSRGSEQYF
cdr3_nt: TGTGCCAGCACCTCACGAGGGAGCGAGCAGTACTTC

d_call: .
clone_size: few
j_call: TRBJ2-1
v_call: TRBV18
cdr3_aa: CASSPQRASGNEQFF
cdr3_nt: TGTGCCAGCTCACCACAGAGGGCCTCAGGCAATGAGCAGTTCTTC

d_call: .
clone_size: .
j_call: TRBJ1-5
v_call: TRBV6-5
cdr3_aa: CASGPNSNQPQHF
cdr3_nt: TGTGCGAGTGGGCCTAATAGCAATCAGCCCCAGCATTTT

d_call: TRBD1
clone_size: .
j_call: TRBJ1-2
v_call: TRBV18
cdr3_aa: CASSPPVQGAYGYTF
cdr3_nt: TGTGCCAGCTCACCACCGGTGCAGGGGGCCTATGGCTACACCTTC

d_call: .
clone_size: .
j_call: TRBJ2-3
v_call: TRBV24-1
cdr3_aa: CATSDSKAQLTDTQYF
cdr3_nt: TGTGCCACCAGTGATTCTAAAGCCCAACTCACAGATACGCAGTATTTT

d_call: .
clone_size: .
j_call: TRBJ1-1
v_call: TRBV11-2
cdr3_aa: CASSLEHFTEAFF
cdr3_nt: TGTGCCAGCAGCTTAGAGCACTTCACTGAAGCTTTCTTT

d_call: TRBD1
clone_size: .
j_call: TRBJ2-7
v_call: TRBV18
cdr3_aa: CASSLLDRVDYEQYF
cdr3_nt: TGTGCCAGCTCACTACTCGACAGGGTAGACTACGAGCAGTACTTC

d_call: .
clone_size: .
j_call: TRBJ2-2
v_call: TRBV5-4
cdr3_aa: CASSVGLGTGELFF
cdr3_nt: TGTGCCAGCAGCGTGGGACTCGGAACCGGGGAGCTGTTTTTT

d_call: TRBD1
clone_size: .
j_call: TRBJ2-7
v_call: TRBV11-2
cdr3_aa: CASSPGTGAFSYEQYF
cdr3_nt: TGTGCCAGCAGCCCCGGGACAGGGGCATTTTCCTACGAGCAGTACTTC

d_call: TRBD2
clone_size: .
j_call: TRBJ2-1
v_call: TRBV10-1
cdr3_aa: CASSEGLAGGPGNEQFF
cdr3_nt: TGCGCCAGCAGTGAGGGTCTAGCGGGAGGGCCTGGCAATGAGCAGTTCTTC

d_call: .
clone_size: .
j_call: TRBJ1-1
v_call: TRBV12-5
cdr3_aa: CASGLPRNTEAFF
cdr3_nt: TGTGCTAGTGGTTTACCGCGGAACACTGAAGCTTTCTTT

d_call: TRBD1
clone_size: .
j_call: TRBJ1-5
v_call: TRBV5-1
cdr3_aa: CASSGGQGQPQHF
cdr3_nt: TGCGCCAGCAGCGGCGGACAGGGACAGCCCCAGCATTTT

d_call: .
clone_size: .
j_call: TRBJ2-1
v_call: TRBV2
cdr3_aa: CASSPEGLATSYNEQFF
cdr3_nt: TGTGCCAGCAGCCCAGAGGGACTTGCTACCTCCTACAATGAGCAGTTCTTC

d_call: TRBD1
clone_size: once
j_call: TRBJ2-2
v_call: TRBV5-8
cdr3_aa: CASVRLRDRGRSGELFF
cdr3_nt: TGTGCCAGCGTACGACTCCGGGACAGGGGGCGGTCCGGGGAGCTGTTTTTT

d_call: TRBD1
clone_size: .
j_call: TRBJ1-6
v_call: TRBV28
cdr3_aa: CASSLGVGTGYSPLHF
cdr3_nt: TGTGCCAGCAGCCTAGGGGTAGGGACAGGGTATTCACCCCTCCACTTT

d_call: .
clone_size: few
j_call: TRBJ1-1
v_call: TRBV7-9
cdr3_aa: CASSSPGNTEAFF
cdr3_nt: TGTGCCAGCAGCTCCCCAGGGAACACTGAAGCTTTCTTT

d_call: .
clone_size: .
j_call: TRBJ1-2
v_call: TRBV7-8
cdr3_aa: CASSSSGSYGYTF
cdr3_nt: TGTGCCAGCAGCTCGTCAGGTTCCTATGGCTACACCTTC

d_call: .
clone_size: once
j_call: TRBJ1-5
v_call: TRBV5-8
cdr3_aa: CASSLEQGFQPQHF
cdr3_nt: TGTGCCAGCAGCTTGGAACAGGGTTTTCAGCCCCAGCATTTT

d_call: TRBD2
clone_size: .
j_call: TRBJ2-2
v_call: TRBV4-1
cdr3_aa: CASSREGLAGVNTGELFF
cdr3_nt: TGCGCCAGCAGCCGGGAGGGACTAGCGGGAGTTAACACCGGGGAGCTGTTTTTT

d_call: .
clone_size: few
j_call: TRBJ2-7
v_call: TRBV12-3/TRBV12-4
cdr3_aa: CASSFLAGHEQYF
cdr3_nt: TGTGCCAGCAGTTTCCTAGCAGGCCACGAGCAGTACTTC

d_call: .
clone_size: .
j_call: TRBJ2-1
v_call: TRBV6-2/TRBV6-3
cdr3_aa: CASSRRTGPLHNEQFF
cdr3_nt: TGTGCCAGCAGCAGACGAACGGGTCCCCTTCACAATGAGCAGTTCTTC

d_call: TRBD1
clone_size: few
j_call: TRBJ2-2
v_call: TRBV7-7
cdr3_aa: CASSVGQLRSGELFF
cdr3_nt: TGTGCCAGCAGTGTGGGACAGTTGAGGTCCGGGGAGCTGTTTTTT

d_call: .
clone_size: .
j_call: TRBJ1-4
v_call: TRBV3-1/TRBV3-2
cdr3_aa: CASSQTERGEKLFF
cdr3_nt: TGTGCCAGCAGCCAGACGGAGCGAGGCGAAAAACTGTTTTTT

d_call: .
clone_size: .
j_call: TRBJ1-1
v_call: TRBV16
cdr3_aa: CASSQSSVNTEAFF
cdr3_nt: TGTGCCAGCAGCCAATCGTCGGTGAACACTGAAGCTTTCTTT

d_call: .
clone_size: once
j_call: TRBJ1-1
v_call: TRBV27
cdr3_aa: CASSLTANTEAFF
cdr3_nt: TGTGCCAGCAGCTTAACAGCGAACACTGAAGCTTTCTTT

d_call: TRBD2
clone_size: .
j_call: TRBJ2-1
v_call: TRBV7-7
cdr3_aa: CASSRTSGSNNEQFF
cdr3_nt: TGTGCCAGCAGCCGGACTAGCGGGAGCAACAATGAGCAGTTCTTC

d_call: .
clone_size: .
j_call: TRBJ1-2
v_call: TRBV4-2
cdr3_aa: CASSQRSDSWGYTF
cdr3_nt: TGTGCCAGCAGCCAAAGGTCGGACAGTTGGGGCTACACCTTC

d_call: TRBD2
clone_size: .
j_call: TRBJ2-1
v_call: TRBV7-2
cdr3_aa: CASTRTSGGPNEQFF
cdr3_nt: TGTGCCAGCACCCGGACTAGCGGGGGGCCCAATGAGCAGTTCTTC

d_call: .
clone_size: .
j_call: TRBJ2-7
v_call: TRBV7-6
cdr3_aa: CASSLRGRGYEQYF
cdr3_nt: TGTGCCAGCAGCTTACGGGGTCGCGGCTACGAGCAGTACTTC

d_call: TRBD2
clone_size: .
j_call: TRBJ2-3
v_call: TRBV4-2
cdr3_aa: CASTHSGSAGGPDTQYF
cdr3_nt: TGTGCCAGCACCCACTCTGGGTCGGCGGGGGGGCCAGATACGCAGTATTTT

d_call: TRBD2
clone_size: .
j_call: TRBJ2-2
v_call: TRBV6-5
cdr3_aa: CATPVAAGGTGELFF
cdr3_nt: TGTGCCACTCCCGTTGCCGCGGGGGGGACCGGGGAGCTGTTTTTT

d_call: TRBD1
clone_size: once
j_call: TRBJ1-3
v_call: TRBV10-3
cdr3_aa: CAIRGTGGSSGNTIYF
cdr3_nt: TGTGCCATCAGAGGGACAGGCGGTAGCTCTGGAAACACCATATATTTT

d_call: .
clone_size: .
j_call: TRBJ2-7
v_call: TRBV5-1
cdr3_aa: CASSSPGGTSYEQYF
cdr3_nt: TGCGCCAGCAGCTCACCAGGGGGGACCTCCTACGAGCAGTACTTC

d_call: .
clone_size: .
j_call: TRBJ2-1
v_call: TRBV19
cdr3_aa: CASRGCEQFF
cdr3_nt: TGTGCCAGTCGGGGGTGTGAGCAGTTCTTC

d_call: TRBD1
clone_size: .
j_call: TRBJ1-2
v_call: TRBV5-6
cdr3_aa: CASRIQGALFGGYTF
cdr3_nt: TGTGCCAGCAGAATCCAGGGGGCCCTTTTTGGTGGCTACACCTTC

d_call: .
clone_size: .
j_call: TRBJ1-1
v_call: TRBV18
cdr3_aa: CASSPIHRNTEAFF
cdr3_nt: TGTGCCAGCTCACCAATACACAGGAACACTGAAGCTTTCTTT

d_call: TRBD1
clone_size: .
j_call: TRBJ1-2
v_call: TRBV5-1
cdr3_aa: CASSLAGTGVNYGYTF
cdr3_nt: TGCGCCAGCAGCTTGGCCGGGACAGGGGTTAACTATGGCTACACCTTC

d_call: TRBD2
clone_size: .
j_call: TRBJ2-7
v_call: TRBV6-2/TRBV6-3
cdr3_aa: CASSWGGYYEQYF
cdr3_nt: TGTGCCAGCAGCTGGGGGGGTTATTACGAGCAGTACTTC

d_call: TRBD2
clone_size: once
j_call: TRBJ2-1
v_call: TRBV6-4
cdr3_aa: CASSLTSGGAQNEQFF
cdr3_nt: TGTGCCAGCAGTCTGACTAGCGGGGGGGCGCAGAATGAGCAGTTCTTC

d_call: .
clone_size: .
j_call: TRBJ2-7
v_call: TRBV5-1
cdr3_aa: CASSLARRTAFSIYEQYF
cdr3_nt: TGCGCCAGCAGCTTGGCCCGACGGACAGCCTTCTCCATCTACGAGCAGTACTTC

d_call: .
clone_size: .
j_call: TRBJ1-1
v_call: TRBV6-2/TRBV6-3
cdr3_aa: CASSPRRTEAFF
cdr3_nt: TGTGCCAGCAGTCCGCGTCGGACTGAAGCTTTCTTT

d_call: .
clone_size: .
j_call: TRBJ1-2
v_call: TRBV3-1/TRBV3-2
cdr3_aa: CASSQGLGEGYGYTF
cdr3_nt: TGTGCCAGCAGCCAAGGTCTAGGTGAGGGCTATGGCTACACCTTC

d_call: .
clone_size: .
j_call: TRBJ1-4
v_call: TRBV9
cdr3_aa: CASSVGAGSGEKLFF
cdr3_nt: TGTGCCAGCAGCGTAGGCGCAGGGAGCGGGGAAAAACTGTTTTTT

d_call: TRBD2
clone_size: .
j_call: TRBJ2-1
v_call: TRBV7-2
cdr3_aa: CASSYGEGVSSYNEQFF
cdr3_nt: TGTGCCAGCAGCTATGGGGAGGGAGTTTCCTCCTACAATGAGCAGTTCTTC

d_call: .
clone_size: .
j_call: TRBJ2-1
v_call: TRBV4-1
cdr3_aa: CASSPFHEGGSYNEQFF
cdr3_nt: TGCGCCAGCAGCCCCTTCCATGAGGGAGGCTCCTACAATGAGCAGTTCTTC

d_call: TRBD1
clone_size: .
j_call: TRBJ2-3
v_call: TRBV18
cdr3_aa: CASSPSVTGGVPDTQYF
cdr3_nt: TGTGCCAGCTCACCAAGCGTTACAGGGGGCGTCCCAGATACGCAGTATTTT

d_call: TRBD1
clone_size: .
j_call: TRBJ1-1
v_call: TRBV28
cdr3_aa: CASNLRQGAPNTEAFF
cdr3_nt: TGTGCCAGCAATCTCAGACAGGGAGCGCCGAACACTGAAGCTTTCTTT